This T cell receptor beta chain was profiled in a study of blood T cell repertoires in COVID-19. Turning to the study itself: Acute and convalescent COVID-19 specimens originated in the United States, Italy and Spain.

The cohort comprised adults aged about 18 to 90 years residing in about 25 US areas. The assay was immunoSEQ multiplex PCR, and TCRdb's table has in-frame clones only and misses some. The repertoire consists of roughly 300,000 clones, with just over 85% occurring once and the leading ten covering about 4.2%. The CDR3 has 14 amino acids. The germline V and J ends were trimmed by 1 base and 7 bases, with 12 bases remaining between them. Germline CDR1 and CDR2: SGHDN and FVKESK. The rearrangement joins TRBV14 to TRBJ2-3; D possibly corresponds to TRBD1 (5 bases). The sequenced sample consisted of PBMCs or T cells enriched from blood (not recorded which). The TCR was taken from a woman aged 40 to 55 with acute COVID-19. CDR3 loop: CASSQVRQRNTQYF. CDR3 nucleotides: TGTGCCAGCAGCCAAGTAAGACAGCGAAATACGCAGTATTTT.